A single T cell receptor (beta chain) is shown here with its context. Its antigen remains unidentified. These data belong to a study of blood T cells in healthy people across ages. Study-wide results and limits: With age, beta diversity per million T cells declined roughly linearly, significantly by 40. Long-lived donors had more naive CD4+ cells and higher diversity than aged donors.

Sample-barcoded 5' priming and a J-beta primer mix drove a second PCR of roughly 6 to 12 cycles. The study obtained at least 2.5 million CDR3-containing paired-end reads from every sample. TCRdb used MiXCR to reprocess the 5' RACE reads, holding one entry per CDR3 protein. There are 600,000 to 800,000 distinct CDR3 sequences in the sample; around a fifth occur only once, and about 3.6% lies in the top ten. The CDR3 is 16 residues long. The V gene's germline CDR1 is KGHDR and CDR2 SFDVKD. Trimming stripped 4 bases from V and 3 bases from J, with 14 bases between. The sequencing sample was made of blood. This receptor was taken from a man between 65 and 85 years old in good health. J is TRBJ2-2 and V is TRBV24-1; D might be TRBD2 (6 bases). CDR3 region: CATSDSGAADTGELFF. In nucleotides, the CDR3 is TGTGCCACCAGTGACTCGGGAGCCGCCGACACCGGGGAGCTGTTTTTT.